Listed below are T cell receptor beta chains from one sample, sequenced in a study of T cells in Graves' hyperthyroidism and ophthalmopathy. TCRdb used MiXCR to reprocess the multiplex PCR reads, holding one entry per CDR3 protein. The sample lists some 620,000 distinct CDR3 sequences; 15% to 20% were seen once. What was sequenced was blood. These receptors were collected from a woman aged 25 to 39 with Graves' hyperthyroidism. Each CDR3 is given with its conserved first and last residue. The D gene is left open where the match is weak. The size of a clone is reported for some rows only, either as once, few or many, or as a class for expanded clones.

D gene | J gene | clone size | V gene | CDR3 DNA | CDR3 protein
- | TRBJ2-7 | many | TRBV30 | TGTGCCTGGAGTGTATCGGCGTACGAGCAGTACTTC | CAWSVSAYEQYF
TRBD1 | TRBJ1-1 | many | TRBV13 | TGTGCCAGCAGCTCGGGACAGCCGAACACTGAAGCTTTCTTT | CASSSGQPNTEAFF
- | TRBJ2-1 | - | TRBV5-1 | TGCGCCAGCAGGTTTCAGGGGATCAATGAGCAGTTCTTC | CASRFQGINEQFF
TRBD1 | TRBJ1-2 | - | TRBV2 | TGTGCCAGCAGCACAGGGGGCTCTGGGGTTGGCTACACCTTC | CASSTGGSGVGYTF
- | TRBJ2-2 | few | TRBV5-5 | TGTGCCAGCAGCTTACCAGTGAACACCGGGGAGCTGTTTTTT | CASSLPVNTGELFF
TRBD2 | TRBJ2-3 | - | TRBV27 | TGTGCCAGCAGTTTACTAGCGGGAGGGCTGGCAGATACGCAGTATTTT | CASSLLAGGLADTQYF
- | TRBJ2-3 | few | TRBV9 | TGTGCCAGCAGCGTAGACTCGGGGGAAACCCTGGGTACGCAGTATTTT | CASSVDSGETLGTQYF
- | TRBJ1-2 | - | TRBV9 | TGTGCCAGCAGCGTAGTTAGCAGTAGCTATGGCTACACCTTC | CASSVVSSSYGYTF
- | TRBJ2-7 | many | TRBV20-1 | TGCAGTGCTAACATAGGGGAGGCGGGTGGGTACGAGCAGTACTTC | CSANIGEAGGYEQYF
TRBD2 | TRBJ2-7 | many | TRBV11-2 | TGTGCCAGCAGCCCCCGGGGAGGGCGCGACGAGCAGTACTTC | CASSPRGGRDEQYF
- | TRBJ2-2 | few | TRBV14 | TGTGCCAGCAGCCATTCAAGGGCCACCGGGGAGCTGTTTTTT | CASSHSRATGELFF
- | TRBJ2-5 | - | TRBV5-4 | TGTGCCAGCAGCCATCTTACAGGAGGGGAAGAGACCCAGTACTTC | CASSHLTGGEETQYF
TRBD1 | TRBJ2-2 | few | TRBV28 | TGTGCCAGCAGTTCCGGACAGGTTTCTTGCGGGGAGCTGTTTTTT | CASSSGQVSCGELFF
- | TRBJ2-5 | many | TRBV7-2 | TGTGCCAGCAGCTTAGCGCGGCGCTCCCAGTACTTC | CASSLARRSQYF
- | TRBJ2-2 | few | TRBV2 | TGTGCCACCAAGGGCTTACCTGGCGGGGAGCTGTTTTTT | CATKGLPGGELFF
- | TRBJ1-3 | - | TRBV7-8 | TGTGCCAGCAGCCACACCCGAGTTTCCGTAAACTCTGGAAACACCATATATTTT | CASSHTRVSVNSGNTIYF
- | TRBJ1-4 | many | TRBV6-1 | TGTGCCAGCAGTTACAACGGGATCGAGGCAGGGCCTTTAAATGAAAAACTGTTTTTT | CASSYNGIEAGPLNEKLFF
- | TRBJ1-5 | few | TRBV28 | TGTGCCAGCAGTTTCCTGGGGGGGGGGGCAAATCAGCCCCAGCATTTT | CASSFLGGGANQPQHF
TRBD1 | TRBJ1-1 | - | TRBV7-2 | TGTGCCAGCGGATCGACAGGGTTGAATACTGAAGCTTTCTTT | CASGSTGLNTEAFF
- | TRBJ2-5 | many | TRBV6-1 | TGTGCCAGCTGGGGACCGTCAACACAGTACTTC | CASWGPSTQYF
- | TRBJ2-5 | - | TRBV12-3/TRBV12-4 | TGTGCCAGCAGGCTAGGATTGCACCAAGAGGCCCAGTACTTC | CASRLGLHQEAQYF
TRBD2 | TRBJ2-1 | - | TRBV29-1 | TGCAGCGTTACTAGCGGAAATTACAATGAGCAGTTCTTC | CSVTSGNYNEQFF
- | TRBJ2-3 | - | TRBV29-1 | TGCAGCGCCCAGGATCCAGATACGCAGTATTTT | CSAQDPDTQYF
- | TRBJ2-1 | - | TRBV4-1 | TGCGCCAGCAGCCAACACCAAGAGACCCAGTTCTTC | CASSQHQETQFF
- | TRBJ1-1 | many | TRBV20-1 | TGCAGTGCTAGAGGCCGCCGGACGGACGTGAACACTGAAGCTTTCTTT | CSARGRRTDVNTEAFF
TRBD2 | TRBJ2-3 | few | TRBV6-5 | TGTGCCAGCAGTTACCAACCGACTAGCGGGAGAACAGATACGCAGTATTTT | CASSYQPTSGRTDTQYF
TRBD1 | TRBJ1-2 | - | TRBV2 | TGTGCCAGCCCTCTCGGGACAGATAGAAGGAACCCGTATGGCTACACCTTC | CASPLGTDRRNPYGYTF
- | TRBJ2-4 | many | TRBV5-6 | TGTGCCAGCAGCCCTCCGGGATTCAAAAACATTCAGTACTTC | CASSPPGFKNIQYF
TRBD2 | TRBJ2-1 | - | TRBV30 | TGTGCCTGGAGTGTACTGGGGACTAGAGGGTTCTACAATGAGCAGTTCTTC | CAWSVLGTRGFYNEQFF
TRBD2 | TRBJ2-3 | few | TRBV6-1 | TGTGCCAGCAGCCTCTCAGTGCCTGGGAGGGGAGGAGATACGCAGTATTTT | CASSLSVPGRGGDTQYF
- | TRBJ2-3 | few | TRBV4-1 | TGCGCCAGCAGCCCGAAGGGGATCGGTACGCAGTATTTT | CASSPKGIGTQYF